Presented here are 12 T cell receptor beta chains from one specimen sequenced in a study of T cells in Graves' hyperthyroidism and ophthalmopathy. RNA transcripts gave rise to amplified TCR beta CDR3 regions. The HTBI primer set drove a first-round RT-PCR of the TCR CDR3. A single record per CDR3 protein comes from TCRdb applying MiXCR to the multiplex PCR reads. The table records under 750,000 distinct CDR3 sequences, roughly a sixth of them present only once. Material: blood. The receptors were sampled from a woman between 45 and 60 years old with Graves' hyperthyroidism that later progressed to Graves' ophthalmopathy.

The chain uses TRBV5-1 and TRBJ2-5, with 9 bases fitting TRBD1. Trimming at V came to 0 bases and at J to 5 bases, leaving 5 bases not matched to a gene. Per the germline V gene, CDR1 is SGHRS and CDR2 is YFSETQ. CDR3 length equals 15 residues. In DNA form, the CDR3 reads TGCGCCAGCAGCTTGGCAGACAGGGGGTCGGAGACCCAGTACTTC. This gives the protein CASSLADRGSETQYF. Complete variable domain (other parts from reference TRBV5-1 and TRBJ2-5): KAGVTQTPRYLIKTRGQQVTLSCSPISGHRSVSWYQQTPGQGLQFLFEYFSETQRNKGNFPGRFSGRQFSNSRSEMNVSTLELGDSALYLCASSLADRGSETQYFGPGTRLLVL.

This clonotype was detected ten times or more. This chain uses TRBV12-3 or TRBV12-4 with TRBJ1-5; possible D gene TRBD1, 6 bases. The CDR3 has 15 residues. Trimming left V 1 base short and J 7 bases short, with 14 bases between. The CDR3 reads CASSLDIGGLQPQHF. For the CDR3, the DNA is TGTGCCAGCAGTTTAGATATAGGGGGTTTGCAGCCCCAGCATTTT.

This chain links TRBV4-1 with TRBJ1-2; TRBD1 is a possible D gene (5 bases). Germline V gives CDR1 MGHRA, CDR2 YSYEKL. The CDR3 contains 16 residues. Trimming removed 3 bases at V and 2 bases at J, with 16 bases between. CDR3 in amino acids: CASSQLTGTLNYGYTF. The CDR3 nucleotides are TGCGCCAGCAGCCAGCTTACGGGGACGCTAAACTATGGCTACACCTTC.

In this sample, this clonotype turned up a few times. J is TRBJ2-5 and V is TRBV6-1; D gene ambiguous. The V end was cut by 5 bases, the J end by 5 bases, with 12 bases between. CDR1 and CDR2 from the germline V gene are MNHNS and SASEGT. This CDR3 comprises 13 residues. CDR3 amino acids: CASSYNTQETQYF. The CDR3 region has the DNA TGTGCCAGCAGTTATAACACTCAGGAGACCCAGTACTTC.

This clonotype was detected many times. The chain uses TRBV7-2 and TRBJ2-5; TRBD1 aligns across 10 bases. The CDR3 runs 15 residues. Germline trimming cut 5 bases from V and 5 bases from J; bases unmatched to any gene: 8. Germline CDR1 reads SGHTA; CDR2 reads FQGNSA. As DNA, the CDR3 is TGTGCCAGCAGCCCAGGGGGACAGGGGTGGGAGACCCAGTACTTC. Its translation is CASSPGGQGWETQYF.

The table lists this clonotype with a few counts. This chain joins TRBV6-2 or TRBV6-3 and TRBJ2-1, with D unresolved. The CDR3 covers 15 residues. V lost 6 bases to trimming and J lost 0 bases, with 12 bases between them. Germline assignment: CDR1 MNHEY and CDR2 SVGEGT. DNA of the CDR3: TGTGCCAGCAGCAGAGACACGGGCTCCTACAATGAGCAGTTCTTC. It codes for CASSRDTGSYNEQFF.

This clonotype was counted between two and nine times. The CDR3 coding sequence is TGTGCCAGCAGTGACTGGTGGACAACAACCTACAATGAGCAGTTCTTC. Its protein is CASSDWWTTTYNEQFF. The chain couples TRBV6-4 to TRBJ2-1; a possible D gene is TRBD1 (5 bases). Germline CDR1 reads MRHNA; CDR2 reads SNTAGT. The CDR3 loop spans 16 amino acids. The V gene lost 1 base and the J gene lost 2 bases, with 12 bases spanning the gap.

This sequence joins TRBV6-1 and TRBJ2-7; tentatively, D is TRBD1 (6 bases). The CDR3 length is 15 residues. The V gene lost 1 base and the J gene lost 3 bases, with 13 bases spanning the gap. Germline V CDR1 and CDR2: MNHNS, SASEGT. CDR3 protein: CASSEVGQPLYEQYF. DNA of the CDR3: TGTGCCAGCAGTGAAGTAGGACAGCCTCTCTACGAGCAGTACTTC.

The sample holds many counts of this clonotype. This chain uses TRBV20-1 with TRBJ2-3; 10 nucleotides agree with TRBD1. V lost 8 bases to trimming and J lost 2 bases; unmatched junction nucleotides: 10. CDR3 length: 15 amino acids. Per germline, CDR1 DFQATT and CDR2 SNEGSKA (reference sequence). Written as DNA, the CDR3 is TGCAGTAGCCTGGGACAGGGGATAAACACAGATACGCAGTATTTT. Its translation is CSSLGQGINTDTQYF.

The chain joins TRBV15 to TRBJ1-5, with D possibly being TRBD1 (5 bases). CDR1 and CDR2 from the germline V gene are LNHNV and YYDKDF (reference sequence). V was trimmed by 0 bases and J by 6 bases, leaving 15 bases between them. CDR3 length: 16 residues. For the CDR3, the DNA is TGTGCCACCAGCAGAGAATACGGGGGTGCGGGTCAGCCCCAGCATTTT. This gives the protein CATSREYGGAGQPQHF.

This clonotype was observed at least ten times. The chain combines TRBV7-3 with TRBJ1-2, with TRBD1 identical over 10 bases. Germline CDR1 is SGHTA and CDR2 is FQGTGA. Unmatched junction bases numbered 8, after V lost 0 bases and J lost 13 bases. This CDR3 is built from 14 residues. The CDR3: CASSLTSGTGVVTF. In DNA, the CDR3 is TGTGCCAGCAGCTTAACTTCCGGGACAGGGGTCGTCACCTTC.

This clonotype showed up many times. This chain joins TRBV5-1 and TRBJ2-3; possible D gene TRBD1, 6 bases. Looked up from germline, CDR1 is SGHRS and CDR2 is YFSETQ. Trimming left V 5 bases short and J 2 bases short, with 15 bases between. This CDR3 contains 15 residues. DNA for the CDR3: TGCGCCAGCAGGATAGAACAGGGCAACACAGATACGCAGTATTTT. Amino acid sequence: CASRIEQGNTDTQYF.